A selection of T cell receptor beta chains follows, all from one sample in a study of Graves' ophthalmopathy and Graves' hyperthyroidism. Using its own MiXCR run on the multiplex PCR reads, TCRdb lists one record per CDR3 protein. The sample lists 680,000 or so distinct CDR3 sequences, about 20% occurring once. Sequencing was done on a sample of peripheral blood. These receptors were collected from a woman between 18 and 29 years old with stable Graves' hyperthyroidism. Some clones in this sample may be carry-over from other donors' samples. The CDR3 runs from the conserved cysteine through the conserved F or W. D genes are given only for firm matches. Not all rows give a size; the values are once, few, many and, for expanded clones, a class.

clone size,J gene,D gene,CDR3 length,V gene,CDR3 protein,CDR3 DNA
many,TRBJ2-5,.,17,TRBV19,CASSPGVLGPFQETQYF,TGTGCCAGTAGTCCCGGCGTCCTGGGGCCTTTTCAAGAGACCCAGTACTTC
few,TRBJ2-7,TRBD2,16,TRBV5-6,CASSLRAGVKIYEQYF,TGTGCCAGCAGCTTGCGAGCGGGAGTGAAAATCTACGAGCAGTACTTC
once,TRBJ1-3,TRBD1,15,TRBV12-3/TRBV12-4,CASGPYGTVGNTIYF,TGTGCCAGCGGCCCTTATGGGACAGTCGGAAACACCATATATTTT
few,TRBJ1-2,.,15,TRBV6-2/TRBV6-3,CASSYTLIPGFGYTF,TGTGCCAGCAGTTACACGCTCATCCCGGGCTTCGGCTACACCTTC
.,TRBJ2-2,.,15,TRBV9,CASSTAGANTGELFF,TGTGCCAGCAGCACCGCTGGGGCGAACACCGGGGAGCTGTTTTTT
.,TRBJ1-6,TRBD1,14,TRBV2,CASSEGQGYSPLHF,TGTGCCAGCAGTGAGGGACAGGGATATTCACCCCTCCACTTT
many,TRBJ2-5,.,13,TRBV6-2/TRBV6-3,CALAAGEVETQYF,TGTGCGCTTGCAGCAGGGGAGGTGGAGACCCAGTACTTC
.,TRBJ1-2,.,14,TRBV29-1,CSVGTRPINYGYTF,TGCAGCGTTGGGACCCGGCCTATTAACTATGGCTACACCTTC
few,TRBJ1-3,TRBD1,16,TRBV19,CASYSTGHSSGNTIYF,TGTGCCAGCTATTCGACAGGGCATTCTTCTGGAAACACCATATATTTT
.,TRBJ1-2,TRBD1,14,TRBV19,CASKGRGPNYGYTF,TGTGCCAGTAAGGGGAGGGGGCCGAACTATGGCTACACCTTC
few,TRBJ1-1,.,14,TRBV11-1,CASSKVGENTEAFF,TGTGCCAGCAGCAAAGTAGGAGAGAACACTGAAGCTTTCTTT
many,TRBJ1-1,.,19,TRBV7-3,CASSSDRNHIKKMNTEAFF,TGTGCCAGCAGCTCCGACAGGAATCACATCAAAAAAATGAACACTGAAGCTTTCTTT
many,TRBJ2-2,.,14,TRBV20-1,CSAEARSGTGELFF,TGCAGTGCTGAGGCCCGAAGTGGCACCGGGGAGCTGTTTTTT
many,TRBJ2-7,.,15,TRBV11-2,CASSLDSGRSYEQYF,TGTGCCAGCAGCTTAGATTCGGGCAGATCCTACGAGCAGTACTTC
.,TRBJ1-6,.,14,TRBV28,CASSLEGRNSPLHF,TGTGCCAGCAGTTTAGAGGGGCGTAATTCACCCCTCCACTTT
.,TRBJ2-7,.,18,TRBV10-2,CASSEVGGLWSLPYEQYF,TGCGCCAGCAGTGAAGTTGGGGGGCTCTGGTCTTTGCCCTACGAGCAGTACTTC
many,TRBJ2-7,.,17,TRBV28,CASNSAFGRQRVYEQYF,TGTGCCAGTAATAGTGCTTTCGGTCGCCAACGGGTCTACGAGCAGTACTTC
.,TRBJ1-1,.,13,TRBV5-1,CASSLEVTTEAFF,TGCGCCAGCAGCTTGGAAGTGACGACTGAAGCTTTCTTT
once,TRBJ1-1,.,14,TRBV20-1,CSARDLAWGTEAFF,TGCAGTGCTAGAGATCTGGCCTGGGGCACTGAAGCTTTCTTT
many,TRBJ1-1,TRBD1,16,TRBV5-1,CASSLVAGGRNTEAFF,TGCGCCAGCAGCTTGGTGGCAGGGGGAAGGAACACTGAAGCTTTCTTT
many,TRBJ2-7,TRBD2,15,TRBV4-1,CASSPPASGAREQYF,TGCGCCAGCAGCCCCCCGGCTAGCGGGGCCCGAGAGCAGTACTTC
many,TRBJ2-5,.,15,TRBV15,CATSRETLYQETQYF,TGTGCCACCAGCAGAGAGACGCTGTACCAAGAGACCCAGTACTTC
.,TRBJ2-5,TRBD1,16,TRBV6-5,CASSYSGQTGTVAQYF,TGTGCCAGCAGTTACTCAGGGCAAACAGGGACAGTAGCCCAGTACTTC
.,TRBJ2-7,TRBD1,13,TRBV12-3/TRBV12-4,CASRSTGTHEQYF,TGTGCCAGCAGATCGACAGGGACCCACGAGCAGTACTTC
.,TRBJ2-7,.,13,TRBV6-2/TRBV6-3,CASRSSDGYEQYF,TGTGCCAGCAGATCCTCGGACGGCTACGAGCAGTACTTC
many,TRBJ1-1,.,14,TRBV7-2,CASSTPSVTAEAFF,TGTGCCAGCAGCACACCCTCGGTGACAGCTGAAGCTTTCTTT
many,TRBJ2-2,.,15,TRBV6-1,CATSGTQANTGELFF,TGTGCCACCTCCGGGACCCAGGCGAACACCGGGGAGCTGTTTTTT
many,TRBJ2-7,TRBD1,16,TRBV11-2,CASSTNGAGGGYEQYF,TGTGCCAGCAGTACCAACGGGGCAGGGGGTGGCTACGAGCAGTACTTC
.,TRBJ2-2,.,15,TRBV10-3,CATRKEGTNTGELFF,TGTGCCACCAGAAAAGAAGGGACGAACACCGGGGAGCTGTTTTTT
many,TRBJ1-1,TRBD1,12,TRBV19,CASRAGQHEAFF,TGTGCCAGTAGGGCGGGACAGCATGAAGCTTTCTTT
.,TRBJ1-1,.,14,TRBV19,CASSPPRIGTEAFF,TGTGCCAGTAGCCCCCCCCGTATTGGGACTGAAGCTTTCTTT
many,TRBJ2-7,TRBD1,14,TRBV6-1,CASSTGQGGYEQYF,TGTGCCAGCAGCACGGGACAGGGGGGTTACGAGCAGTACTTC